This paragraph reports one T cell receptor beta chain. Its antigen is unknown. No base quality information exists; no much larger clone differs at one position. The data were taken from a study of radiotherapy plus CTLA-4 blockade in lung cancer (dated by TCRdb to the late 2010s). Background for the entire study: Among the enrolled patients, roughly 17% had an objective response, and approximately 33% reached disease control. What the study reported, not specific to this receptor: The strongest predictors of response, as reported, were early dynamic changes in blood T cell clones along with a rise in serum interferon-beta after radiation. After treatment with radiotherapy and ipilimumab, TCR clones that originated in tumors expanded in peripheral blood.

Deletion took 4 bases off V and 9 bases off J, with a span of 12 bases between the germline ends. From the germline V gene (reference sequence), CDR1 is GTSNPN and CDR2 is SVGIG. Taken from cysteine to phenylalanine, the CDR3 has 11 residues. Solely the CDR3 DNA is kept, with 33 bases framed from the first base. Focal radiation therapy combined with CTLA-4 blockade (ipilimumab) was tested in patients with chemo-refractory metastatic non-small-cell lung cancer. Libraries were prepared through the immunoSEQ multiplex PCR assay. What TCRdb holds here is the immuneACCESS table cut down to in-frame rearrangements. Part of the clones is not present; checked against another copy, under half of the missing clones reflect an unresolved V gene, and the others are unexplained. Within this sample are approximately 32,000 clones, with 65% to 75% of them counted one time only. The ten largest make up under 4.5% of the sample.

The origin of this receptor is a human donor with non-small cell lung cancer who had stable disease on radiotherapy plus ipilimumab. Recombination linked TRBV30 to TRBJ2-5; the D gene is perhaps TRBD2, from 6 matching bases. The sequencing here drew on peripheral blood, taken from a patient treated with radiotherapy plus ipilimumab. The encoded CDR3 is CAWNGGTAQYF. The sequenced DNA: TGTGCCTGGAATGGCGGGACGGCCCAGTACTTC.